The 25 T cell receptor beta chains below all came from one sample that was sequenced in a study of PD-1 blockade in classical Hodgkin lymphoma. The method was immunoSEQ multiplex PCR; TCRdb's version includes in-frame clones alone and lacks a portion of them. The sample holds 80,000 to 100,000 clones, approximately 94% seen once. Time point: cycle 4 day 1 (C4D1), after 5 to 7 weeks of nivolumab. Patients all relapsed after autologous stem cell transplantation, and there was variation in brentuximab vedotin exposure. Sequencing was performed on peripheral blood mononuclear cells (PBMCs), taken before the fourth cycle of nivolumab. Every receptor here comes from a human donor with classical Hodgkin lymphoma.

V and J are TRBV4-1 and TRBJ2-2, with D possibly matching TRBD1 (6 bases). V shed 4 bases and J shed 7 bases, with 10 bases lying between them. Germline V lookup: CDR1 MGHRA, CDR2 YSYEKL. The CDR3 covers 13 residues. CDR3 region: CASSRTGIGELFF. In DNA form, the CDR3 reads TGCGCCAGCAGCCGAACAGGGATCGGGGAGCTGTTTTTT.

V and J are TRBV5-3 and TRBJ2-1; 7 bases fit TRBD1. TRBV5-3 is known as an ORF, though its function is uncertain. V gave up 2 bases and J gave up 9 bases; unmatched junction bases: 11. The CDR3 has 15 amino acids. DNA for the CDR3: TGTGCCAGAAGCTTAGGGGGACAGTTCGGTGGTGAGCAGTTCTTC. Amino acids: CARSLGGQFGGEQFF.

V and J are TRBV5-3 and TRBJ2-1, with 11 bases fitting TRBD1. TRBV5-3 is an ORF for which the function is uncertain. V shed 0 bases and J 16 bases; nucleotides not matched to a gene: 27. The CDR3 has 20 amino acids. This CDR3 is CARSLVRDRGVEREPSLGFF. CDR3 nucleotides: TGTGCCAGAAGCTTGGTACGGGACAGGGGGGTGGAGCGGGAGCCATCACTCGGTTTCTTC.

The chain has TRBV30 and TRBJ1-1; 8 bases are shared with TRBD1. Germline CDR1 is GTSNPN and CDR2 is SVGIG (reference sequence). The CDR3 contains 17 residues. The ends lost 2 bases at V and 5 bases at J; junction bases unmatched: 16. The CDR3 reads CAWSKGTIRQGRTEAFF. The CDR3 DNA follows: TGTGCCTGGAGTAAGGGGACCATTCGACAGGGGAGGACTGAAGCTTTCTTT.

The chain recombines TRBV6-1 with TRBJ1-1, with D possibly matching TRBD1 (5 bases). Trimming pared 2 bases from V and 2 bases from J, leaving 12 bases between. This CDR3 is built from 15 residues. Germline CDR1 reads MNHNS; CDR2 reads SASEGT. The chain's CDR3 is CASSEYLGVNTEAFF. CDR3 sequence (DNA): TGTGCCAGCAGTGAATATTTAGGGGTTAACACTGAAGCTTTCTTT.

The chain has TRBV9 and TRBJ1-3, with 8 bases that match TRBD1. Germline-derived CDR1 and CDR2 are SGDLS and YYNGEE. The CDR3 consists of 16 residues. The V segment lost 4 bases and the J segment 2 bases; nucleotides outside the gene matches: 8. CDR3 region: CASSTNRGLAGNTIYF. DNA of the CDR3: TGTGCCAGCAGCACAAACAGGGGGTTGGCTGGAAACACCATATATTTT.

The J gene is TRBJ2-5, the V gene TRBV11-1, with D maybe TRBD2 (5 bases). This CDR3 has 13 amino acids. Trimming stripped 1 base from V and 4 bases from J, with 7 bases between. CDR1 is SGHAT and CDR2 is FQDESV in the germline V gene (reference sequence). In DNA, the CDR3 is TGTGCCAGCAGCTTAGGGAGGCGAGAGACCCAGTACTTC. It specifies CASSLGRRETQYF.

CDR3 sequence: CAWSVGREKQFF. The CDR3 DNA reads as TGTGCCTGGAGTGTGGGTCGGGAGAAGCAGTTCTTC. The chain combines TRBV30 with TRBJ2-1, with a weak D call TRBD2 (6 bases). This CDR3 is 12 amino acids long. Per germline, CDR1 GTSNPN and CDR2 SVGIG (reference sequence). V was clipped by 0 bases and J by 11 bases, with 11 bases between them.

The CDR3 region is CASSFTYGSPSTEAFF. In DNA form, the CDR3 reads TGTGCCAGCAGCTTCACTTACGGTTCGCCCAGCACTGAAGCTTTCTTT. This sequence joins TRBV7-2 and TRBJ1-1; no definite D call. Per the germline V gene, CDR1 is SGHTA and CDR2 is FQGNSA. CDR3 length equals 16 residues. V was clipped by 3 bases and J by 4 bases, with 18 bases between them.

This sequence joins TRBV11-2 and TRBJ2-2, with D perhaps matching TRBD2 (5 bases). CDR3 length equals 15 residues. Germline lookup yields CDR1 SGHAT and CDR2 FQNNGV. V was trimmed by 9 bases and J by 4 bases, leaving 18 bases between them. The CDR3 loop reads CASRTLAGLTGELFF. CDR3 coding DNA: TGTGCCAGTAGAACACTGGCAGGACTCACCGGGGAGCTGTTTTTT.

The chain employs TRBV14 and TRBJ2-1; 9 bases agree with TRBD2. Unmatched junction bases numbered 12, after V lost 2 bases and J lost 10 bases. This CDR3 is 16 amino acids long. Germline lookup yields CDR1 SGHDN and CDR2 FVKESK. The CDR3 protein is CASSQFPGTSSSEQFF. The DNA of the CDR3 is TGTGCCAGCAGCCAATTCCCCGGGACTAGCTCGTCCGAGCAGTTCTTC. Using reference TRBV14 and TRBJ2-1 for the parts outside the CDR3, the full variable domain is EAGVTQFPSHSVIEKGQTVTLRCDPISGHDNLYWYRRVMGKEIKFLLHFVKESKQDESGMPNNRFLAERTGGTYSTLKVQPAELEDSGVYFCASSQFPGTSSSEQFFGPGTRLTVL.

The chain links TRBV5-1 to TRBJ1-4; 7 nucleotides line up with TRBD1. The CDR3 is 14 residues long. J gave up 4 bases and V 5 bases, and 5 bases lay outside the gene matches. Germline V CDR1 and CDR2: SGHRS, YFSETQ. The CDR3, as DNA: TGCGCCAGCAGACTGACAGGGTTTAATGAAAAACTGTTTTTT. Protein product: CASRLTGFNEKLFF.

Only one count was recorded for this clone. The junction and the germline gene differ at one end; a read error may be behind it. Distinct nucleotide sequences in the sample also encode this CDR3. The genes are TRBV5-1 and TRBJ1-3; D is undetermined. Germline values: CDR1 SGHRS, CDR2 YFSETQ. CDR3 size: 15 residues. CDR3 bases: TGTGCCAGCAGACCCCAAGGTTTGTCTGGAAACACCATATATTTT. This translates into CASRPQGLSGNTIYF.

The CDR3 region is CASSYRPREKLFF. The CDR3 nucleotides read TGTGCCAGCAGTTACCGACCTCGGGAAAAACTGTTTTTT. V usage is TRBV6-5 and J usage is TRBJ1-4; D unresolved. The length of the CDR3 is 13 residues. Deletions cut 2 bases from V and 8 bases from J, with 9 bases between. The germline V gene encodes CDR1 MNHEY and CDR2 SVGAGI.

Written as DNA, the CDR3 is TGTGCCAGCAGCGTAGGGGTGGGGGTTGGAAACACCATATATTTT. Amino acid sequence: CASSVGVGVGNTIYF. This sequence joins TRBV9 and TRBJ1-3; D might be TRBD1 (5 bases). From germline, CDR1 is SGDLS and CDR2 YYNGEE. This CDR3 contains 15 residues. The V gene lost 0 bases and the J gene lost 3 bases, with 10 bases spanning the gap.

The chain links TRBV30 to TRBJ2-1; D ambiguous. Looked up from germline, CDR1 is GTSNPN and CDR2 is SVGIG (reference sequence). The V and J ends lost 2 bases and 6 bases respectively, with 14 bases between them. This CDR3 contains 14 residues. CDR3 protein: CAWSKGRTGNEQFF. The CDR3 DNA reads TGTGCCTGGAGTAAGGGCCGAACGGGCAATGAGCAGTTCTTC.

V gene TRBV28 combines with J gene TRBJ2-7, with no clear D. The CDR3 totals 13 residues. Per germline, CDR1 MDHEN and CDR2 SYDVKM. Trimming removed 7 bases from V and 2 bases from J, with 12 bases in between. The CDR3 protein is CASTERMTYEQYF. The CDR3 coding sequence is TGTGCCAGCACTGAGCGTATGACCTACGAGCAGTACTTC.

V and J are TRBV29-1 and TRBJ2-3, with TRBD2 matching over 10 bases. The CDR3 length is 17 residues. From germline, CDR1 is SQVTM and CDR2 ANQGSEA. Trimming at V came to 4 bases and at J to 3 bases, leaving 13 bases not matched to a gene. In DNA form, the CDR3 reads TGCAGCGTTGGGGGCGTGGGGCTAGCGGGAGTTACAGATACGCAGTATTTT. It translates to CSVGGVGLAGVTDTQYF.

This clone was seen once. The chain is built from TRBV18 and TRBJ1-4; D might be TRBD1 (6 bases). V gave up 6 bases and J gave up 0 bases, with 17 bases separating them. CDR1 is KGHSH, CDR2 LQKENI, per germline. The CDR3 runs 17 residues. The DNA of the CDR3 is TGTGCCAGCTCGCGCCTTCGACAGGAATCAACTAATGAAAAACTGTTTTTT. This encodes CASSRLRQESTNEKLFF.

The chain recombines TRBV10-3 with TRBJ2-3, with D possibly called TRBD1 or TRBD2 (5 bases each). The CDR3 consists of 15 residues. V was shortened by 5 bases and J by 0 bases, with 12 bases between the two germline ends. Germline loops: CDR1 ENHRY, CDR2 SYGVKD. The CDR3 spells CAISQVGESTDTQYF. Written as DNA, the CDR3 is TGTGCCATCAGTCAGGTAGGGGAGAGCACAGATACGCAGTATTTT.

This clone has only a few counts. This chain links TRBV4-1 with TRBJ1-2; maybe TRBD1 (6 bases). The CDR3 is 15 residues long. CDR1 and CDR2 (germline): MGHRA, YSYEKL. V was pared by 0 bases and J by 7 bases, with 15 bases between. The CDR3 spells CASSQDYWGQGGYTF. The CDR3 DNA reads TGCGCCAGCAGCCAAGACTACTGGGGGCAGGGTGGCTACACCTTC.

This CDR3 reads CASSLGNTFSHGYTF. CDR3 sequence (DNA): TGTGCCAGCAGCTTAGGCAACACTTTTTCCCATGGCTACACCTTC. This sequence joins TRBV11-2 and TRBJ1-2; the D is unclear. Germline V gene data show CDR1 as SGHAT and CDR2 as FQNNGV. The CDR3 consists of 15 residues. The ends were cut back, 1 base at V and 6 bases at J, with 15 bases in the middle.

This chain uses TRBV30 with TRBJ2-3; TRBD2 agrees at 13 bases. J was trimmed by 0 bases and V by 5 bases; bases with no gene match: 8. Germline lookup yields CDR1 GTSNPN and CDR2 SVGIG (reference sequence). The CDR3 runs 17 residues. As DNA, the CDR3 is TGTGCCTGGGAAAACACGGGACTAGCGGGAAGCACAGATACGCAGTATTTT. It specifies CAWENTGLAGSTDTQYF.

The gene calls are TRBV6-6 and TRBJ1-5; D perhaps matches TRBD1 (5 bases). Germline loops: CDR1 MNHNY, CDR2 SVGAGI (reference sequence). V lost 2 bases, J lost 3 bases, and 11 bases lay in between. CDR3 length: 15 amino acids. The CDR3: CASSYGDRYNQPQHF. CDR3 coding DNA: TGTGCCAGCAGTTACGGGGACCGATACAATCAGCCCCAGCATTTT.

The DNA of the CDR3 is TGTGCCAGCGGCCGGGACAGGCGGGAGCAGTACTTC. Amino acid sequence: CASGRDRREQYF. The J gene is TRBJ2-7, the V gene TRBV28, with TRBD1 matching 8 bases. CDR1 and CDR2 (germline): MDHEN, SYDVKM. This CDR3 is 12 amino acids long. Trimming took 8 bases from V and 7 from J; bases not matched to a gene: 7.